This TCR beta chain was observed in a study of Ad26.COV2.S vaccination and SARS-CoV-2 variants. Study-wide points: Substantial breadth in spike-specific CD8+ and CD4+ T cell responses was reportedly seen after vaccination. Vaccinated and placebo-treated recipients had similar non-spike TCR breadth.

TCRdb's copy holds only in-frame clones and misses some; the assay was immunoSEQ multiplex PCR. The table records about 680,000 clones, 80% to 90% of them present only once. The CDR3 covers 14 residues. V lost 0 bases and J lost 3, with 6 bases in between. Germline V gene data show CDR1 as SGHNT and CDR2 as YYREEE (reference sequence). Details on this clone: Its specificity is not known.

As for treatment: about 20 received Ad26.COV2.S at low or high dose, single or two shots; about five received placebo; per-sample allocation not given. Day 63 after the first injection of vaccine or placebo was the sampling time. Sample: peripheral blood, taken in a trial of Ad26.COV2.S vaccine versus placebo. The TCR comes from a person between 18 and 60 years old who received the Ad26.COV2.S COVID-19 vaccine or a placebo. The rearrangement links TRBV5-4 to TRBJ1-4; D remains unclear. CDR3 nucleotide sequence: TGTGCCAGCAGCTTGGTAGGGCCTAATGAAAAACTGTTTTTT. Protein sequence: CASSLVGPNEKLFF.